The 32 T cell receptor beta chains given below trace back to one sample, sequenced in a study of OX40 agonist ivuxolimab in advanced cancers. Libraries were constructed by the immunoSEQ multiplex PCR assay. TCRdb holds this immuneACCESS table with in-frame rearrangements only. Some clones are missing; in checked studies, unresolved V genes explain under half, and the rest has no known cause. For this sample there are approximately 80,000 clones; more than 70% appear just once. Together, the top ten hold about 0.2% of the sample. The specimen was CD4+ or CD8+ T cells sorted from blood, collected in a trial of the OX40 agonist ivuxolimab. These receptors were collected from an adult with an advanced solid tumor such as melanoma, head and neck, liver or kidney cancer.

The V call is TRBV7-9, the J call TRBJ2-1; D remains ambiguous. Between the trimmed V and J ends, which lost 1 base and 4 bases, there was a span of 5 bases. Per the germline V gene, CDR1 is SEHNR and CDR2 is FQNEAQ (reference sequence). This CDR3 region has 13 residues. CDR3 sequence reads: CASSLGAYNEQFF. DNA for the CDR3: TGTGCCAGCAGCTTAGGCGCGTACAATGAGCAGTTCTTC.

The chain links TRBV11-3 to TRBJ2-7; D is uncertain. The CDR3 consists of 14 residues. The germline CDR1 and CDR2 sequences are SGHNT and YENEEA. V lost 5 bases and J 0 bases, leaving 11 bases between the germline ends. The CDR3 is CASSTTANSYEQYF. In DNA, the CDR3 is TGTGCCAGCAGCACAACAGCTAACTCCTACGAGCAGTACTTC.

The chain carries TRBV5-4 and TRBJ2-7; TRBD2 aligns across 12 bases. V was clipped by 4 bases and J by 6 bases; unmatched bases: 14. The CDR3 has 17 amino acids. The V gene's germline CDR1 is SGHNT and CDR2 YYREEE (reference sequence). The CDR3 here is CASSLRLTSGSAGEQYF. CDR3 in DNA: TGTGCCAGCAGCCTAAGACTGACTAGCGGGAGTGCCGGCGAGCAGTACTTC.

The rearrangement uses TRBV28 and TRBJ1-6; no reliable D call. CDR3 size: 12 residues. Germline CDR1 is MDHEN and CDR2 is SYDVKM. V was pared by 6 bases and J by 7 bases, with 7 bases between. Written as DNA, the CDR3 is TGTGCCAGCAGGTCCGTGAATTCACCCCTCCACTTT. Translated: CASRSVNSPLHF. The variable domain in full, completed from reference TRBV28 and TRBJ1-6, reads DVKVTQSSRYLVKRTGEKVFLECVQDMDHENMFWYRQDPGLGLRLIYFSYDVKMKEKGDIPEGYSVSREKKERFSLILESASTNQTSMYLCASRSVNSPLHFGNGTRLTVT.

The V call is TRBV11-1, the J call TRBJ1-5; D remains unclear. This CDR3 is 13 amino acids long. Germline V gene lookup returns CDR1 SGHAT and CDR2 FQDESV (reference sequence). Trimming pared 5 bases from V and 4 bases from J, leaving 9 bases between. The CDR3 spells CASSLNENQPQHF. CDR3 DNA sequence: TGTGCCAGCAGCCTGAATGAAAATCAGCCCCAGCATTTT.

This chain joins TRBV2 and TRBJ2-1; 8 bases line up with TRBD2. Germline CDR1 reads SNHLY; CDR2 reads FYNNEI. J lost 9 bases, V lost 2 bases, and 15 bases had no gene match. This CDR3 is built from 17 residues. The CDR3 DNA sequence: TGTGCCAGCAGTGAACGGGGGAGCGGGAGCTGGCTTTCTGAGCAGTTCTTC. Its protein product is CASSERGSGSWLSEQFF.

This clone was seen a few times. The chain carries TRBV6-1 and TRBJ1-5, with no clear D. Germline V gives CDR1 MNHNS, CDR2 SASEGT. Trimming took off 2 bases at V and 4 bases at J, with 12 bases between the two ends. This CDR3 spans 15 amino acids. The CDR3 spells CASSESGRVNQPQHF. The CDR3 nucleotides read TGTGCCAGCAGTGAAAGCGGGCGGGTAAATCAGCCCCAGCATTTT.

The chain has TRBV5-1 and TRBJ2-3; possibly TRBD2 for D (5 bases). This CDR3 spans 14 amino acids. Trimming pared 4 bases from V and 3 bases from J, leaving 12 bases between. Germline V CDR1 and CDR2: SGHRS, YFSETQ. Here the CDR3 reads CASSLSPGTDTQYF. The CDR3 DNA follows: TGCGCCAGCAGCCTTTCCCCGGGAACAGATACGCAGTATTTT.

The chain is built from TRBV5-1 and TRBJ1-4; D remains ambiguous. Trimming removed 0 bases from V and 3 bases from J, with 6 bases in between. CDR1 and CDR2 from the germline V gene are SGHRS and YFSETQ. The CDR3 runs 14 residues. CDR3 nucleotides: TGCGCCAGCAGCTTGGCCTGGCCTAATGAAAAACTGTTTTTT. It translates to CASSLAWPNEKLFF.

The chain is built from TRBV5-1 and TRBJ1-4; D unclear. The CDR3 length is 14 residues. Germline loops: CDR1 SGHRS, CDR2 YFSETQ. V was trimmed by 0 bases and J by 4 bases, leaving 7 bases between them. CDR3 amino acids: CASSLGASNEKLFF. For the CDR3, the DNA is TGCGCCAGCAGCTTGGGGGCCAGTAATGAAAAACTGTTTTTT.

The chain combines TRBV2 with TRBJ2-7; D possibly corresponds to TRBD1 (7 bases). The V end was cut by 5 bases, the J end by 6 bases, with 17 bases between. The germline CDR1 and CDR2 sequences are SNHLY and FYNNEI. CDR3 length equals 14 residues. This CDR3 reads CASSPTFQGGEQYF. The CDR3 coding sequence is TGTGCCAGCAGTCCTACGTTTCAGGGGGGCGAGCAGTACTTC.

CDR3 residues: CSVRGQGASDGYTF. The CDR3 DNA follows: TGCAGCGTTCGAGGACAGGGGGCATCGGATGGCTACACCTTC. The V gene is TRBV29-1, the J gene TRBJ1-2, with 11 bases lining up with TRBD1. Germline values: CDR1 SQVTM, CDR2 ANQGSEA. This CDR3 is 14 amino acids long. After removal of 5 bases from V and 6 bases from J, the junction contained 8 bases not matched to a gene.

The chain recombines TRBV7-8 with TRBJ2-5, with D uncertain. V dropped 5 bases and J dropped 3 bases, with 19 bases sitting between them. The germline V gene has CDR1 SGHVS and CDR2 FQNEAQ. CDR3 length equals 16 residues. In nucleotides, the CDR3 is TGTGCCAGCAGCGCGCCGTTCGCAGGAAAAAAAGAGACCCAGTACTTC. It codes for CASSAPFAGKKETQYF.

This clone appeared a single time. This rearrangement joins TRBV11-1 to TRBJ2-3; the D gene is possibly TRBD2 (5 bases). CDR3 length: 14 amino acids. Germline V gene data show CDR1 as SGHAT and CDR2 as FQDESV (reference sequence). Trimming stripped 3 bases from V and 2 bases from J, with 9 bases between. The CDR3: CASSFGLNTDTQYF. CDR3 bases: TGTGCCAGCAGCTTCGGACTTAACACAGATACGCAGTATTTT.

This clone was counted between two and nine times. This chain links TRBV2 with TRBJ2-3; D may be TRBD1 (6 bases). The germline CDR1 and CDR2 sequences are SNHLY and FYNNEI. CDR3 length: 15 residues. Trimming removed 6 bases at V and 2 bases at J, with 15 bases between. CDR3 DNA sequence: TGTGCCAGCAGCAGGGGCGGATTTGACACAGATACGCAGTATTTT. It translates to CASSRGGFDTDTQYF.

The CDR3 DNA sequence: TGCGCCAGCAGCCAAGTGCTAGCTAGGGAGACCCAGTACTTC. Translating gives CASSQVLARETQYF. The chain couples TRBV4-1 to TRBJ2-5; TRBD2 might be the D (5 bases). V lost 1 base, J lost 5 bases, and 11 bases lay in between. Looked up from germline, CDR1 is MGHRA and CDR2 is YSYEKL. The CDR3 covers 14 residues.

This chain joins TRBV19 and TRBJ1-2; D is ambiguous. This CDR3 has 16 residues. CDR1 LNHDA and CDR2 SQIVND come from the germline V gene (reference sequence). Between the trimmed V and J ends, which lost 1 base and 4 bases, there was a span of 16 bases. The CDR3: CASSIARSDPIYGYTF. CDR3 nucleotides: TGTGCCAGTAGTATAGCGCGGTCAGATCCGATCTATGGCTACACCTTC. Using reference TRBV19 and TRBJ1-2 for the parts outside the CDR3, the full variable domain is DGGITQSPKYLFRKEGQNVTLSCEQNLNHDAMYWYRQDPGQGLRLIYYSQIVNDFQKGDIAEGYSVSREKKESFPLTVTSAQKNPTAFYLCASSIARSDPIYGYTFGSGTRLTVV.

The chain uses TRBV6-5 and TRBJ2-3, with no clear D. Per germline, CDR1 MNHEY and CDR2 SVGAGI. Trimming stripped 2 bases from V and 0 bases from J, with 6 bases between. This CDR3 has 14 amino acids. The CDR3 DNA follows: TGTGCCAGCAGTTACGTTACAAGCACAGATACGCAGTATTTT. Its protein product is CASSYVTSTDTQYF.

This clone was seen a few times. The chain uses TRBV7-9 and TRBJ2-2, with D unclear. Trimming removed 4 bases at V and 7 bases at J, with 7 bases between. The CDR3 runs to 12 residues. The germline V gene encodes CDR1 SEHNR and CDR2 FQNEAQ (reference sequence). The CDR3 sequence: CASSSFVGELFF. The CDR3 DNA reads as TGTGCCAGCAGCTCCTTTGTCGGGGAGCTGTTTTTT.

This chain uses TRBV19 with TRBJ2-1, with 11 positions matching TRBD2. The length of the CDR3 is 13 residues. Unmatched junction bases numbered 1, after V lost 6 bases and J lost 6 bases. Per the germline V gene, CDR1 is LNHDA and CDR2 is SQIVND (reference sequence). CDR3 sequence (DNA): TGTGCCAGTAGCGGACTAGCGGGCAATGAGCAGTTCTTC. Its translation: CASSGLAGNEQFF.

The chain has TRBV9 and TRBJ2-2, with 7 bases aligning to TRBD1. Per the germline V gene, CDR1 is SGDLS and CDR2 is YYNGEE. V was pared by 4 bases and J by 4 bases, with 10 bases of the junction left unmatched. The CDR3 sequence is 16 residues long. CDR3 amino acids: CASSFFDRVGTGELFF. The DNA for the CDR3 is TGTGCCAGCAGCTTCTTCGACAGGGTTGGCACCGGGGAGCTGTTTTTT.

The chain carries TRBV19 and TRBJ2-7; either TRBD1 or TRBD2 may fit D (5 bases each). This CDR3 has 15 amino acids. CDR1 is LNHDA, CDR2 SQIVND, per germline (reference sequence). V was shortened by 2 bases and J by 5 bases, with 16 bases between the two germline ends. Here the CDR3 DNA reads TGTGCCAGTAGTATAACCGGGACCCCTCGCGACGAGCAGTACTTC. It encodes CASSITGTPRDEQYF.

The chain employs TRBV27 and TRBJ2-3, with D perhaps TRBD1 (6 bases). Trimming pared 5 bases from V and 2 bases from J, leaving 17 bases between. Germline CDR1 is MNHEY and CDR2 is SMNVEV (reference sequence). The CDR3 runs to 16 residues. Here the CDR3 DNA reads TGTGCCAGCAGTCCGAGGGGGAAGATTATCACAGATACGCAGTATTTT. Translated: CASSPRGKIITDTQYF.

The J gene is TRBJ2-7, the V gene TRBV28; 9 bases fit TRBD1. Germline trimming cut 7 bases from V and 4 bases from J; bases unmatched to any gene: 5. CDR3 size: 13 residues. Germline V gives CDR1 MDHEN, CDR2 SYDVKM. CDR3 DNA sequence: TGTGCCAGCACCCGACAGGGGGTTTACGAGCAGTACTTC. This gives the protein CASTRQGVYEQYF.

The CDR3, as DNA: TGTGCCAGCAGTGAACGTGGTGGGTACGAGCAGTACTTC. The encoded protein is CASSERGGYEQYF. V is TRBV6-1 and J is TRBJ2-7; no clear D. V lost 2 bases and J lost 4, with 9 bases in between. There are 13 residues in the CDR3. Germline V gene lookup returns CDR1 MNHNS and CDR2 SASEGT.

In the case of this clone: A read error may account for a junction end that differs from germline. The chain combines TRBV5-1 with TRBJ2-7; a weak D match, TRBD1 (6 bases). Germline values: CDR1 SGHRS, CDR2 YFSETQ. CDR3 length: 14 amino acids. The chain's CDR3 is CASSARDTDYAQYF. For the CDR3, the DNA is TGCGCCAGCAGCGCCCGGGACACAGACTACGCGCAGTACTTC.

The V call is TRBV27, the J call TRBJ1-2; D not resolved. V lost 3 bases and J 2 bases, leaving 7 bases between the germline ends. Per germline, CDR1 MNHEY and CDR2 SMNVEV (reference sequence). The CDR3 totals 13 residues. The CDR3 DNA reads TGTGCCAGCAGTTTGCGGGAAAACTATGGCTACACCTTC. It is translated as CASSLRENYGYTF.

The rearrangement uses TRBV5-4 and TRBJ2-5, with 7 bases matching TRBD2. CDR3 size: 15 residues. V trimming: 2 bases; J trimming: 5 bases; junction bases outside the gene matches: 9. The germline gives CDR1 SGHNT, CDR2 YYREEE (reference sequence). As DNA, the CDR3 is TGTGCCAGCAGCTTTTCTCGGCGGGAGATCGAGACCCAGTACTTC. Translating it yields CASSFSRREIETQYF.

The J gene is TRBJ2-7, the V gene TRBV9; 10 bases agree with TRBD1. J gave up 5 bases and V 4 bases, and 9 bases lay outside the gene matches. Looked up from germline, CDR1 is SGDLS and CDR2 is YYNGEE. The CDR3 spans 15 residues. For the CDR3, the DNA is TGTGCCAGCAGCCCACAAGGGACAGGGGTCAACGAGCAGTACTTC. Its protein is CASSPQGTGVNEQYF.

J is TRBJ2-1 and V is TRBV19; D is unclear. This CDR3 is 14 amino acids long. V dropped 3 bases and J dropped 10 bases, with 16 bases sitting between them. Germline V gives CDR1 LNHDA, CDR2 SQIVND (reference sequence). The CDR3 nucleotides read TGTGCCAGTAGTATTTTACTTCAGGAAGGCGAGCAGTTCTTC. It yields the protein CASSILLQEGEQFF.

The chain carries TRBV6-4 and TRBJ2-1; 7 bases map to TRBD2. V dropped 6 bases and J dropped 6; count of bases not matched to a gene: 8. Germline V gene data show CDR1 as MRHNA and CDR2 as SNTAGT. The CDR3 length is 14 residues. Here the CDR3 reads CASSPGLGTNEQFF. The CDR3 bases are TGTGCCAGCAGCCCCGGACTAGGGACCAATGAGCAGTTCTTC.

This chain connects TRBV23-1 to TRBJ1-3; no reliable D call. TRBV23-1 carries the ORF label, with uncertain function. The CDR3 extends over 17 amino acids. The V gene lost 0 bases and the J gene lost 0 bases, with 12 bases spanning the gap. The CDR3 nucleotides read TGCGCCAGCAGTCAATCCCAAGTCCGGTACTCTGGAAACACCATATATTTT. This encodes CASSQSQVRYSGNTIYF.